The 21 T cell receptor beta chains presented below share a single source sample, sequenced in a study of OX40 agonist ivuxolimab in advanced cancers. TCRdb's copy holds only in-frame clones and misses some; the assay was immunoSEQ multiplex PCR. The sample holds about 100,000 clones, approximately 89% seen once. Sequenced here: CD4+ or CD8+ T cells sorted from blood, sampled in a trial of the OX40 agonist ivuxolimab. These receptors were collected from an adult with an advanced solid tumor such as melanoma, head and neck, liver or kidney cancer.

The chain links TRBV29-1 to TRBJ2-2; 10 bases match TRBD1. V dropped 7 bases and J dropped 3; count of bases not matched to a gene: 2. The CDR3 length is 13 residues. CDR1 is SQVTM, CDR2 ANQGSEA, per germline. CDR3 sequence: CSAGQGYTGELFF. Here the CDR3 DNA reads TGCAGCGCGGGACAGGGGTACACCGGGGAGCTGTTTTTT.

This clone came up once. The chain employs TRBV7-8 and TRBJ2-1; 8 nucleotides line up with TRBD2. J was trimmed by 8 bases and V by 5 bases; bases with no gene match: 8. The germline V gene has CDR1 SGHVS and CDR2 FQNEAQ. This CDR3 contains 14 residues. The CDR3 region is CASSPSGTRHEQFF. CDR3 coding DNA: TGTGCCAGCAGCCCTTCCGGGACTAGACATGAGCAGTTCTTC.

V usage is TRBV6-5 and J usage is TRBJ2-1; D gene ambiguous. The CDR3 has 14 residues. The V and J ends lost 10 bases and 4 bases respectively, with 17 bases between them. Germline V gene lookup returns CDR1 MNHEY and CDR2 SVGAGI. CDR3 bases: TGTGCCACCCGCCCGGCTTCAACATACAATGAGCAGTTCTTC. Its translation: CATRPASTYNEQFF.

The CDR3 loop reads CASSYPIRQGSIADTQYF. The CDR3 coding sequence is TGTGCCAGCAGTTACCCGATACGACAGGGTAGTATCGCAGATACGCAGTATTTT. The chain has TRBV6-7 and TRBJ2-3; TRBD1 matches 7 bases. TRBV6-7 is given ORF status, its function remaining uncertain. With 2 bases clipped from V and 4 bases from J, the junction kept 15 bases outside the gene matches. This CDR3 is 18 amino acids long.

The chain is built from TRBV25-1 and TRBJ2-2, with D perhaps TRBD1 or TRBD2 (6 bases each). This CDR3 spans 15 amino acids. V was trimmed by 2 bases and J by 4 bases, leaving 11 bases between them. The germline V gene has CDR1 MGHDK and CDR2 SYGVNS. The CDR3 nucleotides read TGTGCCAGCAGTGAAACAGGGAGGTCCACCGGGGAGCTGTTTTTT. It is translated as CASSETGRSTGELFF.

The chain joins TRBV5-6 to TRBJ2-3; no firm D call. This CDR3 contains 12 residues. Deletions cut 4 bases from V and 4 bases from J, with 7 bases between. Looked up from germline, CDR1 is SGHDT and CDR2 is YYEEEE. The CDR3, as DNA: TGTGCCAGCAGCCTCCGCCCAGATACGCAGTATTTT. Its translation: CASSLRPDTQYF.

The V gene is TRBV6-4, the J gene TRBJ2-1; 12 positions match TRBD2. V shed 8 bases and J 2 bases; nucleotides not matched to a gene: 7. The CDR3 is 16 residues long. Germline assignment: CDR1 MRHNA and CDR2 SNTAGT. The CDR3 region is CASLAGGADTYNEQFF. For the CDR3, the DNA is TGTGCCAGCCTAGCGGGAGGGGCTGATACCTACAATGAGCAGTTCTTC.

This chain connects TRBV9 to TRBJ2-1; 10 bases align to TRBD2. Per the germline V gene, CDR1 is SGDLS and CDR2 is YYNGEE. This CDR3 region has 18 residues. With 0 bases clipped from V and 9 bases from J, the junction kept 15 bases outside the gene matches. In DNA, the CDR3 is TGTGCCAGCAGCGTAGCTCCGGTTGGGCTAGCGGGAGAGCCTGAGCAGTTCTTC. This sequence encodes CASSVAPVGLAGEPEQFF.

This clone was seen a few times. The chain combines TRBV2 with TRBJ2-3; 12 bases match TRBD2. This CDR3 spans 15 amino acids. V gave up 6 bases and J gave up 4 bases; unmatched junction bases: 5. Germline CDR1 is SNHLY and CDR2 is FYNNEI. The chain's CDR3 is CASRGRTSGADTQYF. CDR3 in DNA: TGTGCCAGCAGGGGCCGGACTAGCGGGGCAGATACGCAGTATTTT.

This sequence joins TRBV4-2 and TRBJ1-2; D gene ambiguous. Germline V lookup: CDR1 LGHNA, CDR2 YNFKEQ. V lost 0 bases, J lost 4 bases, and 9 bases lay in between. The CDR3 loop spans 14 amino acids. The CDR3 DNA sequence: TGTGCCAGCAGCCAAGATCGAGCCTCCTATGGCTACACCTTC. Translation gives CASSQDRASYGYTF.

V usage is TRBV29-1 and J usage is TRBJ2-1, with D perhaps given as TRBD1 or TRBD2 (6 bases each). The CDR3 loop spans 13 amino acids. Deletions cut 3 bases from V and 6 bases from J, with 12 bases between. Germline CDR1 and CDR2: SQVTM and ANQGSEA. For the CDR3, the DNA is TGCAGCGTTGACCGGGGGCAGAGCAATGAGCAGTTCTTC. Translated: CSVDRGQSNEQFF.

The chain joins TRBV19 to TRBJ2-7, with TRBD1 matching over 8 bases. The germline gives CDR1 LNHDA, CDR2 SQIVND (reference sequence). This CDR3 has 14 amino acids. The V gene end was trimmed by 5 bases and the J gene end by 6 bases; junction bases not matched to a gene: 9. The CDR3 loop is CASSSGQGPAEQYF. DNA of the CDR3: TGTGCCAGTAGTTCCGGACAGGGCCCAGCCGAGCAGTACTTC.

This clone was seen only once. The genes are TRBV7-9 and TRBJ2-7, with a possible D match to TRBD2 (5 bases). With 3 bases removed from V and 3 bases from J, the gap between germline ends came to 12 bases. Germline values: CDR1 SEHNR, CDR2 FQNEAQ (reference sequence). This CDR3 is built from 14 residues. The CDR3 bases are TGTGCCAGCAGCTTGGGCGGACTGGGCTACGAGCAGTACTTC. This sequence encodes CASSLGGLGYEQYF.

The chain recombines TRBV2 with TRBJ2-5; 7 nucleotides align to TRBD1. V lost 6 bases to trimming and J lost 0 bases; unmatched junction nucleotides: 4. CDR3 length equals 14 residues. Germline CDR1 SNHLY, CDR2 FYNNEI. The CDR3 is CASRDREYQETQYF. Here the CDR3 DNA reads TGTGCCAGCAGAGACAGGGAGTACCAAGAGACCCAGTACTTC. The entire variable domain, with the rest obtained from reference TRBV2 and TRBJ2-5, is as follows: EPEVTQTPSHQVTQMGQEVILRCVPISNHLYFYWYRQILGQKVEFLVSFYNNEISEKSEIFDDQFSVERPDGSNFTLKIRSTKLEDSAMYFCASRDREYQETQYFGPGTRLLVL.

This chain links TRBV5-1 with TRBJ2-7; 7 bases fit TRBD1. The germline gives CDR1 SGHRS, CDR2 YFSETQ. CDR3 length: 15 amino acids. Unmatched junction bases numbered 10, after V lost 5 bases and J lost 2 bases. CDR3 sequence (DNA): TGCGCCAGCAGACGTCCCGGGACAGACGCCTACGAGCAGTACTTC. Protein: CASRRPGTDAYEQYF.

The rearrangement joins TRBV5-1 to TRBJ1-2, with D perhaps matching TRBD1 (6 bases). The germline V and J ends were trimmed by 4 bases and 4 bases, with 20 bases remaining between them. CDR1 and CDR2 from the germline V gene are SGHRS and YFSETQ. The CDR3 totals 16 residues. In DNA, the CDR3 is TGCGCCAGCAGCCCAGTGGGGGGGCCGTCGGGCTATGGCTACACCTTC. This sequence encodes CASSPVGGPSGYGYTF.

The rearrangement uses TRBV10-2 and TRBJ2-7, with unresolved D. The germline V gene encodes CDR1 WSHSY and CDR2 SAAADI. The V end was cut by 5 bases, the J end by 2 bases, with 4 bases between. CDR3 size: 11 residues. CDR3 in amino acids: CASSRTYEQYF. CDR3 sequence (DNA): TGCGCCAGCAGTCGAACCTACGAGCAGTACTTC.

J is TRBJ2-3 and V is TRBV7-2; the D gene is possibly TRBD2 (6 bases). CDR3 length: 14 amino acids. The germline gives CDR1 SGHTA, CDR2 FQGNSA. Deletions cut 6 bases from V and 0 bases from J, with 10 bases between. The CDR3 DNA reads as TGTGCCAGCAGTCTAGCGTTTAGCACAGATACGCAGTATTTT. Its protein is CASSLAFSTDTQYF.

The chain combines TRBV28 with TRBJ2-7; a weak D match, TRBD1 (6 bases). The CDR3 loop spans 15 amino acids. V lost 6 bases to trimming and J lost 1 base, with 16 bases between them. CDR1 and CDR2 (germline): MDHEN, SYDVKM. The CDR3 region is CASSHRDTPSYEQYF. DNA for the CDR3: TGTGCCAGCAGCCACCGGGACACCCCATCCTACGAGCAGTACTTC.

The chain has TRBV7-9 and TRBJ1-5, with 8 positions matching TRBD1. The CDR3 has 15 residues. Germline CDR1 reads SEHNR; CDR2 reads FQNEAQ (reference sequence). V shed 5 bases and J 2 bases; nucleotides not matched to a gene: 5. CDR3 nucleotides: TGTGCCAGCAGCCGCGACAGGGGAGGCAATCAGCCCCAGCATTTT. It codes for CASSRDRGGNQPQHF.

The chain combines TRBV28 with TRBJ2-1, with D perhaps TRBD2 (5 bases). The germline V and J ends were trimmed by 5 bases and 0 bases, with 11 bases remaining between them. The CDR3 runs 15 residues. Germline values: CDR1 MDHEN, CDR2 SYDVKM. CDR3 region: CASSQLGSSYNEQFF. CDR3 DNA sequence: TGTGCCAGCAGTCAGCTAGGGAGCTCCTACAATGAGCAGTTCTTC.